This T cell receptor beta chain is drawn from a study of blood T cell repertoires in COVID-19. Looking at the study overall: Researchers got acute and convalescent COVID-19 samples from the United States, Italy and Spain. The cDNA or gDNA used as material had been derived from T cells, B-cell-depleted T cells, or PBMCs.

TCRdb's copy holds only in-frame clones and misses some; the assay was immunoSEQ multiplex PCR. Among about 270,000 clones listed, approximately 89% were seen once. The CDR3 runs 13 residues. CDR1 and CDR2 from the germline V gene are SGHRS and YFSETQ. Deletions cut 2 bases from V and 5 bases from J, with 7 bases between. The sequence derives from a man aged 40-50 years with active or convalescent COVID-19. The chain has TRBV5-1 and TRBJ2-2; D is uncertain. The sequenced sample consisted of peripheral blood. CDR3 DNA: TGCGCCAGCAGCTTCCTAGGAACCGGGGAGCTGTTTTTT. Its protein product is CASSFLGTGELFF.